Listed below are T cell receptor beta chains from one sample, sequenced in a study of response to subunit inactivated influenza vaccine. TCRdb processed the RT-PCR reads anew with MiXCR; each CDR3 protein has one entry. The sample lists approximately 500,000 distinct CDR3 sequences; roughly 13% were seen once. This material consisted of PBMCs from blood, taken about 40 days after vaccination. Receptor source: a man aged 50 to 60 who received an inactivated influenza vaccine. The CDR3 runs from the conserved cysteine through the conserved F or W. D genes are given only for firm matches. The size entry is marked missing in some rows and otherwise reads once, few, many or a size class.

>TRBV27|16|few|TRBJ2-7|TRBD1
CASSLWGDRRDYEQYF
TGTGCCAGCAGTTTATGGGGGGACAGGCGAGACTACGAGCAGTACTTC
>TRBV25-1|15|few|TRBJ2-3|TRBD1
CASSASGGRRDTQYF
TGTGCCAGCAGTGCATCAGGGGGCAGAAGAGATACGCAGTATTTT
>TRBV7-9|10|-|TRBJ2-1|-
CASSLQEQFF
TGTGCCAGCAGCCTCCAGGAGCAGTTCTTC
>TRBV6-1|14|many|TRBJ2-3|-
CASKKGRSTDTQYF
TGTGCCAGCAAAAAGGGGAGGTCCACAGATACGCAGTATTTT
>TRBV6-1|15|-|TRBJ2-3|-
CASSEAPVSADTQYF
TGTGCCAGCAGTGAAGCGCCGGTTAGCGCAGATACGCAGTATTTT
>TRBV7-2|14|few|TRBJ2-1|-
CASSLASRDNEQFF
TGTGCCAGCAGCTTAGCGTCGCGGGACAATGAGCAGTTCTTC
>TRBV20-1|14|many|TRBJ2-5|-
CSAGALGDGETQYF
TGCAGTGCTGGGGCTCTGGGGGATGGAGAGACCCAGTACTTC
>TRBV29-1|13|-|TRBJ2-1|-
CSARTVSYNEQFF
TGCAGCGCGCGGACGGTCTCCTACAATGAGCAGTTCTTC
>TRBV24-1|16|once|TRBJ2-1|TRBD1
CATSDPRDRGYNEQFF
TGTGCCACCAGTGACCCCAGGGACAGGGGGTACAATGAGCAGTTCTTC
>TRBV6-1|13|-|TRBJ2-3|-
CASAAYGTDTQYF
TGTGCCAGTGCAGCTTACGGCACAGATACGCAGTATTTT
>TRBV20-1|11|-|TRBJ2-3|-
CSASEGDTQYF
TGCAGTGCTAGTGAGGGCGATACGCAGTATTTT
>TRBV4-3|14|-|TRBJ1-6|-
CASSQGLRMTPLHF
TGCGCCAGCAGCCAGGGTTTGAGGATGACACCCCTCCACTTT
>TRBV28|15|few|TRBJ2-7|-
CASSLTGALPYEQYF
TGTGCCAGCAGTTTGACGGGGGCCTTACCCTACGAGCAGTACTTC
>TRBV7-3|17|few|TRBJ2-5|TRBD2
CASSLSASGSGQETQYF
TGTGCCAGCAGCTTATCGGCTAGCGGTAGCGGGCAAGAGACCCAGTACTTC
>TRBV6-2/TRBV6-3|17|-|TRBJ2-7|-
CASSLLTAGTFSYEQYF
TGTGCCAGCAGTCTCCTTACTGCCGGGACATTCTCCTACGAGCAGTACTTC
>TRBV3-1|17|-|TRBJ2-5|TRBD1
CASSQLGGQAKRETQYF
TGTGCCAGTAGCCAATTGGGGGGACAGGCCAAGAGAGAGACCCAGTACTTC
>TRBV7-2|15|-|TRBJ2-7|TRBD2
CASSKGLAGVYEQYF
TGTGCCAGCAGCAAGGGACTAGCGGGAGTTTACGAGCAGTACTTC
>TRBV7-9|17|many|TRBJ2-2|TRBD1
CASSFRPGQANTGELFF
TGTGCCAGCAGCTTCCGACCGGGACAGGCGAACACCGGGGAGCTGTTTTTT
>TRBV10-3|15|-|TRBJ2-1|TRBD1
CAISERDSSYNEQFF
TGTGCCATCAGTGAACGGGACAGCTCCTACAATGAGCAGTTCTTC
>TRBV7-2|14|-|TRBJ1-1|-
CASRNRLMNTEAFF
TGTGCCAGCAGAAACAGGCTTATGAACACTGAAGCTTTCTTT
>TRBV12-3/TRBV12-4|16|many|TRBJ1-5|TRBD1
CASSPRTGASNQPQHF
TGTGCCAGCAGTCCCAGGACAGGGGCTAGCAATCAGCCCCAGCATTTT
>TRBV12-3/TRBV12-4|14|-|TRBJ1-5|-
CASSVEGSNQPQHF
TGTGCCAGCAGTGTTGAGGGGAGCAATCAGCCCCAGCATTTT
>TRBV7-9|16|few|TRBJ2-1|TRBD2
CASSLVVGGPYNEQFF
TGTGCCAGCAGCTTAGTCGTGGGAGGGCCGTACAATGAGCAGTTCTTC
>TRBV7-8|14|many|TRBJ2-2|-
CASSLGRRRGELFF
TGTGCCAGCAGCTTAGGACGGCGCCGGGGGGAGCTGTTTTTT
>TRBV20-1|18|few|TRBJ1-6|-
CSAREGQPLRSYNSPLHF
TGCAGTGCTAGAGAAGGGCAGCCTCTAAGGTCCTATAATTCACCCCTCCACTTT
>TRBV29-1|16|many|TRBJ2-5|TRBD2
CSVEEALAELQETQYF
TGCAGCGTTGAAGAGGCCCTAGCGGAGCTACAAGAGACCCAGTACTTC
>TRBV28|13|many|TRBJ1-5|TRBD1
CASSLQGGRPQHF
TGTGCCAGCAGTTTACAAGGGGGCAGGCCCCAGCATTTT
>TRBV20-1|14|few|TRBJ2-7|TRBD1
CSAILTGRGYEQYF
TGCAGTGCTATATTGACAGGGAGAGGCTACGAGCAGTACTTC
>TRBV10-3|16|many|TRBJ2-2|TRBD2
CAISEGPSGHTGELFF
TGTGCCATCAGTGAGGGTCCTAGCGGCCACACCGGGGAGCTGTTTTTT
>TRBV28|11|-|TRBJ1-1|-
CASSFREPAFF
TGTGCCAGCAGTTTTCGGGAGCCGGCTTTCTTT
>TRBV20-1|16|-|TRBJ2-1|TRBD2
CSARRSSGPLFNEQFF
TGCAGTGCTAGAAGGAGTAGCGGGCCACTTTTCAATGAGCAGTTCTTC
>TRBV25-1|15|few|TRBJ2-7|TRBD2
CARLRIQAGATEQYF
TGTGCCAGACTCCGGATACAAGCGGGGGCTACCGAGCAGTACTTC
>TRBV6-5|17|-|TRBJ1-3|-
CASSYSTPGLSGNTIYF
TGTGCCAGCAGTTACTCGACTCCGGGGTTGTCTGGAAACACCATATATTTT
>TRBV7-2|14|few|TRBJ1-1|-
CASSLAARVTEAFF
TGTGCCAGCAGCTTAGCGGCCAGGGTCACTGAAGCTTTCTTT
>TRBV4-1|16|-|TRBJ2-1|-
CASSQGRQASYNEQFF
TGCGCCAGCAGCCAGGGACGACAGGCCTCCTACAATGAGCAGTTCTTC
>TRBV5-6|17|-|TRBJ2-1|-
CASSLSVYRETYNEQFF
TGTGCCAGCAGCTTGTCGGTCTACAGGGAAACCTACAATGAGCAGTTCTTC
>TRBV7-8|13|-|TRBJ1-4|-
CASRGGPNEKLFF
TGTGCCAGCAGAGGGGGTCCTAATGAAAAACTGTTTTTT
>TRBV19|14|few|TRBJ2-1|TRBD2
CASSILAGYNEQFF
TGTGCCAGTAGTATACTAGCGGGCTACAATGAGCAGTTCTTC
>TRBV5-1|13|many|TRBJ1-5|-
CASIRPSNQPQHF
TGCGCCAGCATCCGGCCTAGCAATCAGCCCCAGCATTTT
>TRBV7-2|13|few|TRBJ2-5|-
CASSLAGAGTQYF
TGTGCCAGCAGCTTAGCAGGGGCTGGGACCCAGTACTTC